The rows below give T cell receptor beta chains drawn from one sample of a study of T cell responses to AZD1222 COVID-19 vaccine. Produced via immunoSEQ multiplex PCR; TCRdb's table is partial and in-frame only. Of about 54,000 clones in the sample, 80% to 90% were seen once. The sample in question was peripheral blood, obtained on day 0 of AZD1222 vaccination. Receptors were obtained from an adult in good health. Both conserved end residues are part of each CDR3. A D gene is named only where the DNA matches it firmly. Expanded clones get a size class; other rows say once, few or many, or leave the size out.

d_gene	v_gene	abundance	j_gene	CDR3aa	CDR3nt
.	TRBV14	.	TRBJ2-5	CASSPDPRARPKTQYF	TGTGCCAGCAGCCCTGACCCACGGGCCCGGCCGAAGACCCAGTACTTC
TRBD1	TRBV28	.	TRBJ1-1	CASSLQGATTEAFF	TGTGCCAGCAGTTTACAGGGGGCGACTACTGAAGCTTTCTTT
TRBD2	TRBV5-3	few	TRBJ2-3	CARSPEERESADTQYF	TGTGCCAGAAGCCCCGAGGAGCGGGAAAGCGCAGATACGCAGTATTTT
.	TRBV6-6	.	TRBJ1-3	CASSPIASKGVGNTIYF	TGTGCCAGCAGTCCTATAGCGAGTAAGGGAGTTGGAAACACCATATATTTT
TRBD1	TRBV6-5	once	TRBJ2-6	CASSYTGAGANVLTF	TGTGCCAGCAGTTACACAGGGGCTGGGGCCAACGTCCTGACTTTC
TRBD1	TRBV30	.	TRBJ1-4	CAWTRGLYEKLFF	TGTGCCTGGACCAGGGGGTTGTACGAAAAACTGTTTTTT
TRBD2	TRBV6-1	.	TRBJ2-3	CASSEGTSRNTQYF	TGTGCCAGCAGTGAAGGGACTAGCAGGAATACGCAGTATTTT
.	TRBV4-2	.	TRBJ1-4	CASSLLGEKLFF	TGTGCCAGCAGCCTTCTTGGTGAAAAACTGTTTTTT
TRBD1	TRBV6-2/TRBV6-3	.	TRBJ1-5	CASTPGGGNQPQHF	TGTGCCAGCACCCCAGGGGGCGGGAATCAGCCCCAGCATTTT
TRBD2	TRBV11-2	few	TRBJ2-7	CASSPFPTSGSYEQYF	TGTGCCAGCAGCCCCTTCCCAACTAGCGGGAGCTACGAGCAGTACTTC
.	TRBV18	once	TRBJ1-2	CASSPVPSTDSYGYTF	TGTGCCAGCTCACCAGTTCCTTCGACCGACTCTTATGGCTACACCTTC
TRBD1	TRBV2	.	TRBJ1-6	CASTSGTGGNSPLHF	TGTGCCAGCACCTCCGGGACAGGGGGGAATTCACCCCTCCACTTT
.	TRBV2	.	TRBJ1-2	CASRGEGRDGYTF	TGTGCCAGCAGGGGGGAAGGGCGGGATGGCTACACCTTC
.	TRBV30	once	TRBJ2-7	CAWSMGPYEQYF	TGTGCCTGGAGTATGGGCCCCTACGAGCAGTACTTC
TRBD1	TRBV5-8	.	TRBJ2-2	CASSVQGISNTGELFF	TGTGCCAGCAGCGTACAGGGGATTTCGAACACCGGGGAGCTGTTTTTT
TRBD1	TRBV27	many	TRBJ1-5	CASSLTGNQPQHF	TGTGCCAGCAGTTTGACAGGGAATCAGCCCCAGCATTTT
TRBD2	TRBV5-1	.	TRBJ2-3	CASTQLAGITDTQYF	TGCGCCAGCACACAACTAGCGGGGATTACAGATACGCAGTATTTT
.	TRBV6-4	.	TRBJ1-2	CASSDKLPYGYTF	TGTGCCAGCAGTGATAAGCTTCCCTATGGCTACACCTTC
.	TRBV7-8	.	TRBJ2-7	CASTQTSADQEQYF	TGTGCCAGCACCCAAACAAGCGCGGATCAGGAGCAGTACTTC
.	TRBV7-2	.	TRBJ1-1	CASSRSNTEAFF	TGTGCCAGCAGTCGGTCGAACACTGAAGCTTTCTTT
TRBD1	TRBV5-4	.	TRBJ1-1	CASSSRQGLEAFF	TGTGCCAGCAGCTCCCGACAGGGCCTTGAAGCTTTCTTT
TRBD1	TRBV19	.	TRBJ1-1	CASLQRGTGNTEAFF	TGTGCCAGTCTCCAAAGGGGGACAGGGAACACTGAAGCTTTCTTT
.	TRBV7-2	once	TRBJ2-1	CASRTSTYNEQFF	TGTGCCAGCAGAACTAGTACCTACAATGAGCAGTTCTTC
.	TRBV6-1	.	TRBJ1-5	CASSVGSGASNQPQHF	TGTGCCAGCAGTGTGGGGTCGGGGGCAAGCAATCAGCCCCAGCATTTT
.	TRBV27	.	TRBJ1-4	CASSLSFRPTNEKLFF	TGTGCCAGCAGTTTATCGTTCCGCCCCACTAATGAAAAACTGTTTTTT
.	TRBV28	.	TRBJ2-7	CASSLSRRGYEQYF	TGTGCCAGCAGTTTATCGCGCAGGGGCTACGAGCAGTACTTC
.	TRBV9	.	TRBJ1-3	CASSKGGAGNTIYF	TGTGCCAGCAGCAAGGGTGGTGCTGGAAACACCATATATTTT
.	TRBV7-8	.	TRBJ1-5	CASSLAPGEPQHF	TGTGCCAGCAGCTTAGCCCCGGGGGAGCCCCAGCATTTT
.	TRBV19	.	TRBJ2-1	CASSIASLAPSSYNEQFF	TGTGCCAGTAGTATAGCGTCGTTAGCGCCGAGCTCCTACAATGAGCAGTTCTTC
.	TRBV7-2	.	TRBJ2-1	CASSSNPGDNEQFF	TGTGCCAGCAGCTCTAACCCGGGGGACAATGAGCAGTTCTTC
.	TRBV14	once	TRBJ2-1	CASSQRLGGVNEQFF	TGTGCCAGCAGCCAAAGACTAGGTGGTGTCAATGAGCAGTTCTTC
.	TRBV10-3	.	TRBJ1-1	CAISVREGTEAFF	TGTGCCATCAGTGTTAGGGAAGGGACTGAAGCTTTCTTT
TRBD1	TRBV7-2	.	TRBJ1-4	CASSQGQGAWEKLFF	TGTGCCAGCAGCCAAGGACAGGGGGCGTGGGAAAAACTGTTTTTT